These 31 T cell receptor beta chains were sequenced from one sample in a study of a mutant IDH1 vaccine in newly diagnosed glioma. Time point meaning: baseline, week 1 (first vaccination visit). Stated treatment: pre-vaccination baseline after standard-of-care therapy. Repertoires were generated with immunoSEQ multiplex PCR, while TCRdb's copy carries only in-frame clones and drops some. This table holds approximately 88,000 clones, about 82% found once. The specimen was PBMCs, collected from a glioma patient treated with radiotherapy, temozolomide or both. These receptors originate from a man aged 35-49 years with glioma.

The J gene is TRBJ1-2, the V gene TRBV5-1, with TRBD1 matching 8 bases. The CDR3 is 18 amino acids. The V and J ends lost 1 base and 3 bases, in that order; junction bases with no gene match: 14. Per germline, CDR1 SGHRS and CDR2 YFSETQ. The DNA of the CDR3 is TGCGCCAGCAGCTTGCGAACCTCTTGGACAGGGCAGCACTATGGCTACACCTTC. Residues: CASSLRTSWTGQHYGYTF. The variable domain in full, with the rest retrieved from reference TRBV5-1 and TRBJ1-2, is KAGVTQTPRYLIKTRGQQVTLSCSPISGHRSVSWYQQTPGQGLQFLFEYFSETQRNKGNFPGRFSGRQFSNSRSEMNVSTLELGDSALYLCASSLRTSWTGQHYGYTFGSGTRLTVV.

The CDR3 bases are TGTGCCAGCAGATACCCTCGGCCCACCGTGACTAGCGCGGGAGAGGGGCAAGAGACCCAGTACTTC. This gives the protein CASRYPRPTVTSAGEGQETQYF. The V gene is TRBV2, the J gene TRBJ2-5, with 8 bases that match TRBD2. J was trimmed by 2 bases and V by 6 bases; bases with no gene match: 29. Germline V CDR1 and CDR2: SNHLY, FYNNEI. The CDR3 extends over 22 amino acids.

The J gene is TRBJ2-5, the V gene TRBV5-4, with D tentatively TRBD1 or TRBD2 (7 bases each). This CDR3 is built from 15 residues. V gave up 3 bases and J gave up 5 bases, with 17 bases separating them. From germline, CDR1 is SGHNT and CDR2 YYREEE (reference sequence). CDR3 protein: CASSWAGGARETQYF. CDR3 coding DNA: TGTGCCAGCAGCTGGGCAGGGGGGGCGAGGGAGACCCAGTACTTC. The entire variable domain, with the rest obtained from reference TRBV5-4 and TRBJ2-5, is as follows: ETGVTQSPTHLIKTRGQQVTLRCSSQSGHNTVSWYQQALGQGPQFIFQYYREEENGRGNFPPRFSGLQFPNYSSELNVNALELDDSALYLCASSWAGGARETQYFGPGTRLLVL.

Of note for this clone: The same CDR3 can be traced to other DNA sequences in this sample. The CDR3 loop is CASSLWALGNTIYF. CDR3 nucleotide sequence: TGTGCCAGCAGCTTATGGGCGCTCGGAAACACCATATATTTT. The chain couples TRBV7-2 to TRBJ1-3, with D uncertain. The V end was cut by 2 bases, the J end by 4 bases, with 9 bases between. The germline gives CDR1 SGHTA, CDR2 FQGNSA. The CDR3 loop spans 14 amino acids.

V gene TRBV15 combines with J gene TRBJ2-3, with a tentative D call TRBD2 (7 bases). The CDR3 runs 15 residues. Trimming took off 1 base at V and 3 bases at J, with 11 bases between the two ends. The germline CDR1 and CDR2 sequences are LNHNV and YYDKDF (reference sequence). DNA of the CDR3: TGTGCCACCAGCAGAGTGGGGGGGCTGACAGATACGCAGTATTTT. It is translated as CATSRVGGLTDTQYF.

This clone was detected a few times. The genes are TRBV30 and TRBJ1-1; weak D call: TRBD1 (5 bases). V lost 1 base to trimming and J lost 4 bases, with 13 bases between them. This CDR3 is built from 14 residues. Germline V gene data show CDR1 as GTSNPN and CDR2 as SVGIG (reference sequence). CDR3 DNA: TGTGCCTGGAGTGGTGGTTGGGGGTCCACTGAAGCTTTCTTT. Encoded protein: CAWSGGWGSTEAFF.

This clone was detected only once. The V call is TRBV7-9, the J call TRBJ2-4; no reliable D call. Germline loops: CDR1 SEHNR, CDR2 FQNEAQ (reference sequence). This CDR3 is built from 19 residues. Trimming pared 5 bases from V and 5 bases from J, leaving 28 bases between. The CDR3: CASSPRQWAGNDLENIQYF. In DNA, the CDR3 is TGTGCCAGCAGCCCACGACAATGGGCCGGTAATGATTTGGAAAACATTCAGTACTTC.

The chain joins TRBV5-1 to TRBJ2-6; 10 bases fit TRBD1. The V gene end was trimmed by 6 bases and the J gene end by 2 bases; junction bases not matched to a gene: 5. From germline, CDR1 is SGHRS and CDR2 YFSETQ. This CDR3 has 16 amino acids. DNA of the CDR3: TGCGCCAGCAATATAGGACAGGGGGCTGGGGCCAACGTCCTGACTTTC. Its translation: CASNIGQGAGANVLTF.

The chain couples TRBV19 to TRBJ2-7, with 8 bases fitting TRBD2. The germline gives CDR1 LNHDA, CDR2 SQIVND (reference sequence). The CDR3 consists of 14 residues. V trimming: 4 bases; J trimming: 0 bases; junction bases outside the gene matches: 2. This CDR3 is CASSRAGGSYEQYF. The CDR3, as DNA: TGTGCCAGTAGTAGGGCGGGGGGCTCCTACGAGCAGTACTTC.

The CDR3 DNA is TGTGCCAGCAGGGGGGGGGCCAATGAGCAGTTCTTC. This gives the protein CASRGGANEQFF. This chain connects TRBV11-2 to TRBJ2-1, with D maybe TRBD2 (7 bases). The germline V gene has CDR1 SGHAT and CDR2 FQNNGV. This CDR3 region has 12 residues. V was trimmed by 6 bases and J by 6 bases, leaving 9 bases between them.

The chain couples TRBV5-6 to TRBJ1-1; no clear D gene. This CDR3 is 15 amino acids long. V lost 0 bases, J lost 2 bases, and 11 bases lay in between. In germline, CDR1 is SGHDT, CDR2 YYEEEE. This CDR3 is CASSLVGSANTEAFF. DNA of the CDR3: TGTGCCAGCAGCTTGGTAGGTTCAGCTAACACTGAAGCTTTCTTT.

V is TRBV27 and J is TRBJ1-5; no definite D call. Germline CDR1 MNHEY, CDR2 SMNVEV (reference sequence). V gave up 5 bases and J gave up 0 bases, with 8 bases separating them. The CDR3 is made up of 14 amino acids. The CDR3 DNA reads as TGTGCCAGCAGTCCCCACGGTAGCAATCAGCCCCAGCATTTT. It encodes CASSPHGSNQPQHF.

This chain joins TRBV19 and TRBJ1-6, with 8 bases fitting TRBD1. V was pared by 6 bases and J by 10 bases, with 5 bases of the junction left unmatched. This CDR3 is 13 amino acids long. Germline CDR1 LNHDA, CDR2 SQIVND (reference sequence). The CDR3: CASRDRGGSPLHF. The CDR3 bases are TGTGCCAGTAGAGACAGGGGAGGCTCACCCCTCCACTTT. The variable domain in full, with the rest retrieved from reference TRBV19 and TRBJ1-6, is DGGITQSPKYLFRKEGQNVTLSCEQNLNHDAMYWYRQDPGQGLRLIYYSQIVNDFQKGDIAEGYSVSREKKESFPLTVTSAQKNPTAFYLCASRDRGGSPLHFGNGTRLTVT.

The chain couples TRBV19 to TRBJ2-1, with a possible D match to TRBD1 (6 bases). V lost 5 bases, J lost 2 bases, and 13 bases lay in between. Germline-derived CDR1 and CDR2 are LNHDA and SQIVND (reference sequence). The CDR3 runs 15 residues. The CDR3: CASSAQQGTYNEQFF. The CDR3 DNA reads TGTGCCAGTAGTGCTCAACAGGGTACCTACAATGAGCAGTTCTTC.

The chain recombines TRBV20-1 with TRBJ2-7, with a possible D match to TRBD1 (5 bases). The CDR3 sequence is 10 residues long. Germline CDR1 reads DFQATT; CDR2 reads SNEGSKA (reference sequence). Trimming took off 3 bases at V and 7 bases at J, with 7 bases between the two ends. The CDR3 nucleotides are TGCAGTGCTAGTAGGGGAGAGCAGTACTTC. Translating gives CSASRGEQYF.

This clone came up once. V usage is TRBV7-8 and J usage is TRBJ1-4; D is possibly TRBD1 (5 bases). V lost 8 bases and J 5 bases, leaving 12 bases between the germline ends. The CDR3 extends over 13 amino acids. Per germline, CDR1 SGHVS and CDR2 FQNEAQ. The CDR3 spells CASSRGGNEKLFF. The CDR3, as DNA: TGTGCCAGCTCTCGGGGGGGGAATGAAAAACTGTTTTTT.

The CDR3 region is CASSLQQGAPEFF. The CDR3 coding sequence is TGTGCCAGCAGTTTGCAGCAGGGGGCCCCCGAATTCTTC. The chain recombines TRBV27 with TRBJ2-1, with 8 bases lining up with TRBD1. Germline values: CDR1 MNHEY, CDR2 SMNVEV (reference sequence). CDR3 length: 13 amino acids. V dropped 3 bases and J dropped 16; count of bases not matched to a gene: 11.

The V and J genes are TRBV29-1 and TRBJ2-3, with 7 bases fitting TRBD2. The CDR3 is 16 residues long. The germline CDR1 and CDR2 sequences are SQVTM and ANQGSEA. V shed 6 bases and J 5 bases; nucleotides not matched to a gene: 17. CDR3 in amino acids: CSVPPPLAGVVDTQYF. The CDR3 coding sequence is TGCAGCGTCCCCCCCCCACTTGCGGGAGTGGTAGATACGCAGTATTTT.

This chain joins TRBV19 and TRBJ2-3, with D unclear. V was cut by 5 bases and J by 7 bases, with 7 bases left in between. This CDR3 is 11 amino acids long. The germline CDR1 and CDR2 sequences are LNHDA and SQIVND (reference sequence). In DNA, the CDR3 is TGTGCCAGTAGTTGGTCGAATACGCAGTATTTT. Translated, it gives CASSWSNTQYF.

This clone has ten or more counts. V gene TRBV2 combines with J gene TRBJ2-7; no clear D gene. V shed 3 bases and J shed 4 bases, with 10 bases lying between them. The germline V gene has CDR1 SNHLY and CDR2 FYNNEI. This CDR3 has 13 residues. The CDR3 region has the DNA TGTGCCAGCAGTGATTCTGGGAATTACGAGCAGTACTTC. Amino acids: CASSDSGNYEQYF.

The gene calls are TRBV5-1 and TRBJ2-2, with D perhaps matching TRBD1 (5 bases). The V and J ends lost 0 bases and 2 bases respectively, with 8 bases between them. The CDR3 has 15 amino acids. CDR1 and CDR2 from the germline V gene are SGHRS and YFSETQ. The CDR3 bases are TGCGCCAGCAGCTTGGAGGGGTTCAACACCGGGGAGCTGTTTTTT. Translated: CASSLEGFNTGELFF.

This clone occurred a few times. The chain uses TRBV30 and TRBJ2-2; the D gene is possibly TRBD2 (7 bases). Germline values: CDR1 GTSNPN, CDR2 SVGIG (reference sequence). This CDR3 spans 13 amino acids. Deletions cut 7 bases from V and 4 bases from J, with 13 bases between. CDR3: CAFGGGGTGELFF. CDR3 bases: TGTGCCTTCGGAGGGGGGGGCACCGGGGAGCTGTTTTTT.

The chain is built from TRBV27 and TRBJ1-2, with TRBD1 identical over 8 bases. Germline V gene lookup returns CDR1 MNHEY and CDR2 SMNVEV (reference sequence). The CDR3 has 14 residues. V lost 6 bases, J lost 0 bases, and 3 bases stayed unmatched. The CDR3 bases are TGTGCCAGCAGGGTGACAGGGGCTAACTATGGCTACACCTTC. Translation: CASRVTGANYGYTF.

The chain is built from TRBV10-3 and TRBJ1-1; unclear D gene. Germline lookup yields CDR1 ENHRY and CDR2 SYGVKD. The V and J ends lost 8 bases and 0 bases respectively, with 10 bases between them. The CDR3 loop spans 13 amino acids. DNA for the CDR3: TGTGCCATCTCTGAGGTTATGAACACTGAAGCTTTCTTT. This codes for CAISEVMNTEAFF.

The chain is built from TRBV29-1 and TRBJ1-2; TRBD1 is a possible D gene (5 bases). The CDR3 runs to 13 residues. V lost 2 bases, J lost 7 bases, and 14 bases lay in between. Looked up from germline, CDR1 is SQVTM and CDR2 is ANQGSEA. CDR3 in amino acids: CSVEREGWSGYTF. The CDR3 DNA sequence: TGCAGCGTTGAAAGGGAGGGGTGGTCTGGCTACACCTTC.

The gene calls are TRBV10-3 and TRBJ2-7; perhaps TRBD2 as D (6 bases). Trimming took 10 bases from V and 2 from J, leaving 21 bases between them. This CDR3 has 15 residues. In germline, CDR1 is ENHRY, CDR2 SYGVKD. CDR3 DNA sequence: TGTGCCACCCACCGGGACTCCGAGCCCCCCTACGAGCAGTACTTC. Translation: CATHRDSEPPYEQYF.

The V gene is TRBV18, the J gene TRBJ2-7, with unresolved D. Trimming removed 0 bases from V and 0 bases from J, with 12 bases in between. This CDR3 comprises 16 residues. Looked up from germline, CDR1 is KGHSH and CDR2 is LQKENI. CDR3 in amino acids: CASSPPRSGISYEQYF. The DNA of the CDR3 is TGTGCCAGCTCACCACCAAGGTCAGGAATCTCCTACGAGCAGTACTTC.

The chain carries TRBV6-6 and TRBJ1-1; D unresolved. V was pared by 0 bases and J by 7 bases, with 12 bases between. The CDR3 runs 14 residues. CDR1 is MNHNY, CDR2 SVGAGI, per germline (reference sequence). The CDR3 nucleotides are TGTGCCAGCAGTTACTCGATAACAACCTATGAAGCTTTCTTT. Amino acid sequence: CASSYSITTYEAFF.

This chain connects TRBV5-5 to TRBJ2-3; TRBD1 matches 8 bases. Looked up from germline, CDR1 is SGHKS and CDR2 is YYEKEE (reference sequence). The CDR3 spans 16 residues. The ends lost 4 bases at V and 0 bases at J; junction bases unmatched: 7. For the CDR3, the DNA is TGTGCCAGCAGCGTCCGGGACAGGACTAGCACAGATACGCAGTATTTT. Translation gives CASSVRDRTSTDTQYF.

The chain is built from TRBV6-6 and TRBJ2-5; either TRBD1 or TRBD2 may fit D (6 bases each). This CDR3 is built from 15 residues. V lost 5 bases and J lost 2, with 15 bases in between. Germline V gives CDR1 MNHNY, CDR2 SVGAGI (reference sequence). The CDR3 is CASSAAWGAQETQYF. CDR3 nucleotides: TGTGCCAGCAGTGCAGCTTGGGGGGCACAAGAGACCCAGTACTTC.

CDR3 nucleotide sequence: TGTGCCTACTCCCAGGGGAATTCACCCCTCCACTTT. Protein sequence: CAYSQGNSPLHF. V gene TRBV6-6 combines with J gene TRBJ1-6; tentatively, D is TRBD1 (6 bases). From germline, CDR1 is MNHNY and CDR2 SVGAGI (reference sequence). Trimming pared 11 bases from V and 7 bases from J, leaving 12 bases between. The CDR3 extends over 12 amino acids.